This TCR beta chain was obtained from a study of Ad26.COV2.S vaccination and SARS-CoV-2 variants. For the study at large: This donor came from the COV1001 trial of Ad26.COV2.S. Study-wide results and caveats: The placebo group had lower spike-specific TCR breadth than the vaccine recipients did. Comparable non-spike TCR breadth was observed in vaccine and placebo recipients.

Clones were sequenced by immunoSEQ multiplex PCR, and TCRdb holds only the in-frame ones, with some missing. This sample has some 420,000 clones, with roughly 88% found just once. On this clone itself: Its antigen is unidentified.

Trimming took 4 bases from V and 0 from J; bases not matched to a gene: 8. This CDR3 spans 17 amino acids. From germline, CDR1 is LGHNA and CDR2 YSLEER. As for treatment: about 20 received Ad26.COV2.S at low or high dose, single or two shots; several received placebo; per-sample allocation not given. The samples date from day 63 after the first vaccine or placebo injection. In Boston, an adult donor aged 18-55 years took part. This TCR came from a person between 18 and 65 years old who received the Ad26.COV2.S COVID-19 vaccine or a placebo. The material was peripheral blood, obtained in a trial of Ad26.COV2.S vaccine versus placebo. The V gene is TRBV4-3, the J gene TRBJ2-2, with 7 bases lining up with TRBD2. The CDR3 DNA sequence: TGCGCCAGCAGCCCTCTAGCGGTTCTCGCGAACACCGGGGAGCTGTTTTTT. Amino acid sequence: CASSPLAVLANTGELFF.